This T cell receptor (beta chain) was documented in a study of T cells after somatic rescue of genetic block. The CDR3 is 16 amino acids. Trimming took 3 bases from V and 3 from J, leaving 14 bases between them. Germline V gene sequence: CDR1 LNHNV, CDR2 YYDKDF (reference sequence). Sequencing was performed with immunoSEQ multiplex PCR; in TCRdb, only in-frame clones are kept and a portion is missing. The table includes about 63,000 clones, roughly 94% detected once. The origin of this receptor is a man between 35 and 55 years old. The chain links TRBV15 to TRBJ2-2; D ambiguous. Sequenced input: peripheral blood mononuclear cells (PBMCs). The CDR3 DNA sequence: TGTGCCACCAGCAGTGATATCGACCCCTACACCGGGGAGCTGTTTTTT. This translates into CATSSDIDPYTGELFF.